These 30 T cell receptor beta chains were all obtained from the same sample, sequenced in a study of PD-1 blockade in classical Hodgkin lymphoma. Clones were sequenced by immunoSEQ multiplex PCR, and TCRdb holds only the in-frame ones, with some missing. Found here are some 100,000 clones, roughly 92% of them singletons; the top ten hold about 2.8%. All patients relapsed after autologous stem cell transplantation, and brentuximab vedotin exposure varied. Sequenced material: peripheral blood mononuclear cells (PBMCs), taken at baseline. The receptors come from a human donor with classical Hodgkin lymphoma.

This chain connects TRBV10-2 to TRBJ1-1; tentative D call: TRBD1 (6 bases). This CDR3 contains 14 residues. The germline V gene has CDR1 WSHSY and CDR2 SAAADI. V was clipped by 7 bases and J by 3 bases, with 15 bases between them. The CDR3 coding sequence is TGCGCCAGCACCGGAGGGGGGCAGCACACTGAAGCTTTCTTT. This gives the protein CASTGGGQHTEAFF.

In its sample, this clone was seen once. The rearrangement joins TRBV18 to TRBJ2-1; 11 bases align to TRBD2. Germline assignment: CDR1 KGHSH and CDR2 LQKENI. V shed 3 bases and J 2 bases; nucleotides not matched to a gene: 3. The CDR3 consists of 16 residues. CDR3 amino acids: CASSPLTSGTYNEQFF. The DNA of the CDR3 is TGTGCCAGCTCACCCCTGACTAGCGGGACCTACAATGAGCAGTTCTTC. Full variable domain (outside the CDR3, taken from reference TRBV18 and TRBJ2-1): NAGVMQNPRHLVRRRGQEARLRCSPMKGHSHVYWYRQLPEEGLKFMVYLQKENIIDESGMPKERFSAEFPKEGPSILRIQQVVRGDSAAYFCASSPLTSGTYNEQFFGPGTRLTVL.

This clone was seen a handful of times. The genes are TRBV5-4 and TRBJ1-1; D unclear. Germline values: CDR1 SGHNT, CDR2 YYREEE (reference sequence). The CDR3 loop spans 13 amino acids. V was cut by 2 bases and J by 0 bases, with 5 bases left in between. CDR3 residues: CASSLGMNTEAFF. The CDR3 DNA reads as TGTGCCAGCAGCTTAGGTATGAACACTGAAGCTTTCTTT.

The chain recombines TRBV7-2 with TRBJ2-3, with D possibly matching TRBD2 (5 bases). Germline-derived CDR1 and CDR2 are SGHTA and FQGNSA. The germline V and J ends were trimmed by 1 base and 0 bases, with 14 bases remaining between them. This CDR3 spans 17 amino acids. The CDR3 sequence is CASSLGSLGGSTDTQYF. The CDR3 nucleotides are TGTGCCAGCAGCTTAGGTTCTTTGGGCGGGAGCACAGATACGCAGTATTTT.

This clone was observed a single time. The J gene is TRBJ2-5, the V gene TRBV13; 7 nucleotides line up with TRBD2. Germline CDR1 PRHDT, CDR2 FYEKMQ (reference sequence). This CDR3 has 19 amino acids. Trimming cost V 5 bases and J 5 bases; bases outside gene matches: 23. The CDR3: CASSILIGGSPGRSETQYF. CDR3 sequence (DNA): TGTGCCAGCAGCATACTGATTGGCGGGAGCCCCGGAAGGTCGGAGACCCAGTACTTC.

The chain links TRBV28 to TRBJ1-1; D perhaps matches TRBD1 (6 bases). This CDR3 has 10 amino acids. Per the germline V gene, CDR1 is MDHEN and CDR2 is SYDVKM. Trimming left V 10 bases short and J 9 bases short, with 12 bases between. CDR3 nucleotide sequence: TGTGCCACCGGTGACAGGAAAGCTTTCTTT. Translation gives CATGDRKAFF.

The chain couples TRBV10-3 to TRBJ2-7; 10 positions match TRBD2. Looked up from germline, CDR1 is ENHRY and CDR2 is SYGVKD. The CDR3 contains 15 residues. Unmatched junction bases numbered 11, after V lost 11 bases and J lost 1 base. The CDR3 nucleotides are TGTGCCGTAGCGGGAGGTGGCTCCAATTCCTACGAGCAGTACTTC. Amino acids: CAVAGGGSNSYEQYF.

The V and J genes are TRBV10-3 and TRBJ2-7; 9 nucleotides match TRBD1. CDR1 ENHRY and CDR2 SYGVKD come from the germline V gene. The CDR3 spans 13 residues. Trimming at V came to 7 bases and at J to 5 bases, leaving 6 bases not matched to a gene. The CDR3 spells CAITGQGHDEQYF. In nucleotides, the CDR3 is TGTGCCATCACCGGACAGGGGCACGACGAGCAGTACTTC.

This clone was detected once. J is TRBJ2-3 and V is TRBV27, with TRBD1 as a possible D gene (6 bases). The germline V gene encodes CDR1 MNHEY and CDR2 SMNVEV (reference sequence). V dropped 2 bases and J dropped 0 bases, with 6 bases sitting between them. The CDR3 runs 14 residues. CDR3: CASSLTGSTDTQYF. CDR3 coding DNA: TGTGCCAGCAGTTTAACAGGGAGCACAGATACGCAGTATTTT.

The chain has TRBV30 and TRBJ2-1; D unclear. V lost 1 base, J lost 1 base, and 2 bases lay in between. Per germline, CDR1 GTSNPN and CDR2 SVGIG (reference sequence). The CDR3 is 12 residues long. CDR3 protein: CAWSGSYNEQFF. The CDR3 DNA follows: TGTGCCTGGAGTGGATCCTACAATGAGCAGTTCTTC.

This chain joins TRBV5-1 and TRBJ2-5; D may be TRBD1 or TRBD2 (5 bases each). The length of the CDR3 is 15 residues. With 0 bases removed from V and 1 base from J, the gap between germline ends came to 10 bases. From germline, CDR1 is SGHRS and CDR2 YFSETQ. As DNA, the CDR3 is TGCGCCAGCAGCTTGGAAAAGAGGGGCCAAGAGACCCAGTACTTC. Residues: CASSLEKRGQETQYF. Variable domain in full (rest from reference TRBV5-1 and TRBJ2-5): KAGVTQTPRYLIKTRGQQVTLSCSPISGHRSVSWYQQTPGQGLQFLFEYFSETQRNKGNFPGRFSGRQFSNSRSEMNVSTLELGDSALYLCASSLEKRGQETQYFGPGTRLLVL.

V is TRBV29-1 and J is TRBJ2-7; D may be TRBD2 (6 bases). Germline V gene lookup returns CDR1 SQVTM and CDR2 ANQGSEA. The CDR3 is 14 amino acids. Deletions cut 3 bases from V and 3 bases from J, with 15 bases between. CDR3 sequence reads: CSVELPDGSYEQYF. The CDR3 DNA follows: TGCAGCGTTGAGCTCCCGGACGGGAGCTACGAGCAGTACTTC.

This sequence joins TRBV11-2 and TRBJ2-6, with TRBD1 matching over 12 bases. Germline CDR1 SGHAT, CDR2 FQNNGV. The CDR3 has 17 residues. The trim removed 5 bases at V and 2 bases at J, leaving 4 bases unmatched. For the CDR3, the DNA is TGTGCCAGCAGCCCCAGGGACAGGGGGCCTGGGGCCAACGTCCTGACTTTC. Amino acids: CASSPRDRGPGANVLTF.

On this clone: The same CDR3 arises from other DNA sequences in this sample as well. The CDR3 loop reads CASTYTDTQYF. Written as DNA, the CDR3 is TGTGCCAGCACATACACAGATACGCAGTATTTT. The gene calls are TRBV2 and TRBJ2-3; D unresolved. Looked up from germline, CDR1 is SNHLY and CDR2 is FYNNEI. This CDR3 is 11 amino acids long. V was trimmed by 7 bases and J by 2 bases, leaving 4 bases between them.

The V and J genes are TRBV7-7 and TRBJ2-5; TRBD1 matches 9 bases. Trimming at V came to 3 bases and at J to 5 bases, leaving 4 bases not matched to a gene. CDR3 length equals 14 residues. The V gene's germline CDR1 is SSHAT and CDR2 FNYEAQ (reference sequence). CDR3 residues: CASSFGTGLETQYF. CDR3 in DNA: TGTGCCAGCAGCTTCGGGACAGGGCTTGAGACCCAGTACTTC.

V gene TRBV6-5 combines with J gene TRBJ1-6; D call uncertain. The V gene lost 0 bases and the J gene lost 2 bases, with 8 bases spanning the gap. This CDR3 region has 16 residues. Per germline, CDR1 MNHEY and CDR2 SVGAGI. The CDR3 reads CASSYSGRPYNSPLHF. The DNA for the CDR3 is TGTGCCAGCAGTTACTCCGGTAGACCCTATAATTCACCCCTCCACTTT.

The rearrangement uses TRBV7-9 and TRBJ1-1; 7 bases align to TRBD1. This CDR3 is 14 amino acids long. The V and J ends lost 4 bases and 2 bases, in that order; junction bases with no gene match: 4. Per the germline V gene, CDR1 is SEHNR and CDR2 is FQNEAQ (reference sequence). This CDR3 reads CASSSRDSNTEAFF. Written as DNA, the CDR3 is TGTGCCAGCAGCTCCCGGGACAGTAACACTGAAGCTTTCTTT.

V and J are TRBV6-5 and TRBJ2-1, with 12 bases fitting TRBD2. The CDR3 totals 15 residues. The germline V gene has CDR1 MNHEY and CDR2 SVGAGI. Unmatched junction bases numbered 6, after V lost 6 bases and J lost 6 bases. The CDR3 sequence is CASSPRLAGVNEQFF. The DNA of the CDR3 is TGTGCCAGCAGCCCCCGACTAGCGGGAGTCAATGAGCAGTTCTTC.

The rearrangement uses TRBV27 and TRBJ1-1; D unresolved. The CDR3 contains 11 residues. Germline values: CDR1 MNHEY, CDR2 SMNVEV (reference sequence). V was pared by 4 bases and J by 6 bases, with 6 bases between. This chain's CDR3 is CASSYPPEAFF. The DNA of the CDR3 is TGTGCCAGCAGTTATCCCCCTGAAGCTTTCTTT.

V and J are TRBV7-7 and TRBJ2-3, with D unclear. Germline V lookup: CDR1 SSHAT, CDR2 FNYEAQ (reference sequence). Trimming removed 2 bases from V and 0 bases from J, with 6 bases in between. The CDR3 totals 14 residues. CDR3: CASSLSYSTDTQYF. CDR3 DNA sequence: TGTGCCAGCAGCTTATCCTATAGCACAGATACGCAGTATTTT.

The V call is TRBV27, the J call TRBJ2-5, with no clear D. The CDR3 has 13 amino acids. Deletions cut 11 bases from V and 2 bases from J, with 15 bases between. From germline, CDR1 is MNHEY and CDR2 SMNVEV (reference sequence). The CDR3 is CASGRPAQETQYF. The CDR3 bases are TGTGCCTCAGGAAGGCCAGCACAAGAGACCCAGTACTTC.

This sequence joins TRBV4-1 and TRBJ2-1; D possibly matches TRBD1 or TRBD2 (5 bases each). This CDR3 comprises 16 residues. The germline CDR1 and CDR2 sequences are MGHRA and YSYEKL. V lost 3 bases to trimming and J lost 6 bases, with 18 bases between them. The CDR3 region has the DNA TGCGCCAGCAGCCAGGACATAGCGAGTAGGGGCAATGAGCAGTTCTTC. The encoded protein is CASSQDIASRGNEQFF.

The V gene is TRBV9, the J gene TRBJ2-1; 11 bases align to TRBD2. Unmatched junction bases numbered 16, after V lost 2 bases and J lost 9 bases. The CDR3 is made up of 18 amino acids. CDR1 is SGDLS, CDR2 YYNGEE, per germline. The CDR3 protein is CASSVSGTSGSSLGEQFF. The CDR3 DNA follows: TGTGCCAGCAGCGTCTCCGGGACTAGCGGTTCCTCCTTGGGTGAGCAGTTCTTC.

This clone was counted once. CDR3 protein: CASSYEGDQPQHF. Here the CDR3 DNA reads TGTGCCAGCAGTTACGAAGGGGATCAGCCCCAGCATTTT. J is TRBJ1-5 and V is TRBV6-6; possible D gene TRBD1, 5 bases. The germline V gene has CDR1 MNHNY and CDR2 SVGAGI (reference sequence). V dropped 2 bases and J dropped 5 bases, with 7 bases sitting between them. CDR3 length: 13 residues.

This chain uses TRBV28 with TRBJ1-2; a possible D gene is TRBD1 (5 bases). Germline CDR1 is MDHEN and CDR2 is SYDVKM. The CDR3 totals 13 residues. V lost 3 bases and J 4 bases, leaving 9 bases between the germline ends. Written as DNA, the CDR3 is TGTGCCAGCAGTTTGGGGGACCTCTATGGCTACACCTTC. Translation gives CASSLGDLYGYTF.

The chain is built from TRBV7-9 and TRBJ2-7; 9 bases line up with TRBD1. The CDR3 consists of 15 residues. The junction had 8 bases not matched to a gene; V was cut back by 4 bases and J by 4 bases. Germline V gene data show CDR1 as SEHNR and CDR2 as FQNEAQ (reference sequence). The CDR3 region has the DNA TGTGCCAGCAGCTCATCGACAGGGGGGAAGTACGAGCAGTACTTC. This gives the protein CASSSSTGGKYEQYF. The entire variable domain, with the rest obtained from reference TRBV7-9 and TRBJ2-7, is as follows: DTGVSQNPRHKITKRGQNVTFRCDPISEHNRLYWYRQTLGQGPEFLTYFQNEAQLEKSRLLSDRFSAERPKGSFSTLEIQRTEQGDSAMYLCASSSSTGGKYEQYFGPGTRLTVT.

CDR3 in DNA: TGCGCCAGCATTCAACAGGGGCCGGGAGAGACCCAGTACTTC. Translation gives CASIQQGPGETQYF. The V call is TRBV5-1, the J call TRBJ2-5; TRBD1 matches at 7 bases. The CDR3 is made up of 14 amino acids. V was clipped by 6 bases and J by 4 bases; unmatched bases: 9. CDR1 and CDR2 (germline): SGHRS, YFSETQ.

The genes are TRBV2 and TRBJ2-4, with D possibly being TRBD2 (5 bases). Germline assignment: CDR1 SNHLY and CDR2 FYNNEI. The CDR3 is made up of 14 amino acids. V was cut by 8 bases and J by 1 base, with 12 bases left in between. CDR3 DNA sequence: TGTGCCAGCGAGGCCCGAGGGGCCAAAAACATTCAGTACTTC. It is translated as CASEARGAKNIQYF.

In nucleotides, the CDR3 is TGCGCCAGCAGCGGGAAGACAGGGGGCTATGGCTACACCTTC. The encoded protein is CASSGKTGGYGYTF. This sequence joins TRBV4-1 and TRBJ1-2; TRBD1 agrees at 9 bases. Germline values: CDR1 MGHRA, CDR2 YSYEKL. The V segment lost 5 bases and the J segment 4 bases; nucleotides outside the gene matches: 5. The CDR3 totals 14 residues.

The chain combines TRBV5-6 with TRBJ1-1; D is possibly TRBD1 (5 bases). The V end lost 3 bases, the J end lost 0 bases, and 12 bases lay between the germline ends. Germline V gene sequence: CDR1 SGHDT, CDR2 YYEEEE. This CDR3 is 15 amino acids long. The CDR3 sequence is CASSYVQVVNTEAFF. Here the CDR3 DNA reads TGTGCCAGCAGCTACGTACAGGTGGTGAACACTGAAGCTTTCTTT.